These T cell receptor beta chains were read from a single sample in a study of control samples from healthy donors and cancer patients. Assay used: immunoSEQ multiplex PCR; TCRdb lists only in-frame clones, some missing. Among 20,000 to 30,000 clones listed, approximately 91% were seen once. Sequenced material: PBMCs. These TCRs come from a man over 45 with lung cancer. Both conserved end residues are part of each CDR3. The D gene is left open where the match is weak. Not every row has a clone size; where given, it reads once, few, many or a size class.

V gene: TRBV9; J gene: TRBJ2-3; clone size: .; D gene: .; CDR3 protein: CASSVESMNTQYF; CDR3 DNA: TGTGCCAGCAGCGTCGAGAGTATGAATACGCAGTATTTT
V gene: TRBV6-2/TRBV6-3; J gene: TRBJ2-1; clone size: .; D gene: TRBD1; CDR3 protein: CASSYPIDRVGDNEQFF; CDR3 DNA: TGTGCCAGCAGTTACCCGATAGACAGGGTGGGAGACAATGAGCAGTTCTTC
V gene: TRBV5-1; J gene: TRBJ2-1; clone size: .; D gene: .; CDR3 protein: CASSLAEVQGPYNEQFF; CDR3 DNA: TGCGCCAGCAGCTTGGCCGAGGTTCAGGGGCCTTACAATGAGCAGTTCTTC
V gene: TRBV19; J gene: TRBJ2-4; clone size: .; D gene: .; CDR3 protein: CASSISGRERNIQYF; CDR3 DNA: TGTGCCAGTAGTATAAGCGGCAGGGAGAGAAACATTCAGTACTTC
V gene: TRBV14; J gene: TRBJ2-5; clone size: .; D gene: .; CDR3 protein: CASSQDRTQYF; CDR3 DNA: TGTGCCAGCAGCCAAGATCGGACCCAGTACTTC
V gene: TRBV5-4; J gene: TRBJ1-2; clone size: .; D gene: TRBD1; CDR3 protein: CASSLGDSFNYGYTF; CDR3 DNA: TGTGCCAGCAGCTTGGGGGACAGTTTTAACTATGGCTACACCTTC
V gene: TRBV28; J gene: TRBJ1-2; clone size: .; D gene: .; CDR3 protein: CASSTHGGDAAYGYTF; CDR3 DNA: TGTGCCAGCAGTACCCATGGAGGGGATGCAGCTTATGGCTACACCTTC
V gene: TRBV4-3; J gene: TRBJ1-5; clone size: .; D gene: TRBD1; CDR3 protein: CASSPGTDSNQPQHF; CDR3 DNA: TGCGCCAGCAGCCCAGGGACAGATAGCAATCAGCCCCAGCATTTT
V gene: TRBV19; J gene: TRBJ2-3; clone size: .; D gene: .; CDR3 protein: CAVPGEDTQYF; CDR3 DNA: TGTGCCGTACCAGGAGAAGATACGCAGTATTTT
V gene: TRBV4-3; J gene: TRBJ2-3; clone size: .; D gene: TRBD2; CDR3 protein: CASSAQARGARDTQYF; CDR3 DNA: TGCGCCAGCAGCGCCCAGGCGCGGGGGGCAAGGGATACGCAGTATTTT
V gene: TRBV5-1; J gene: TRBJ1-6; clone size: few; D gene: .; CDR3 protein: CASSLASTGFSGSGHNSPLHF; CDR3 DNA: TGCGCCAGCAGCTTGGCTTCTACAGGGTTTAGTGGATCAGGACATAATTCACCCCTCCACTTT
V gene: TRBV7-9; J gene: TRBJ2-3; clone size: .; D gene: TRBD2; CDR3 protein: CASSSPAGLASDTQYF; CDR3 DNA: TGTGCCAGCAGCTCACCTGCAGGACTAGCGTCAGATACGCAGTATTTT
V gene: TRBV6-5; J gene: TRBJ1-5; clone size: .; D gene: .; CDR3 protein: CATRRSVGSNQPQHF; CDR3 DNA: TGTGCCACCCGTCGCTCTGTGGGTAGCAATCAGCCCCAGCATTTT
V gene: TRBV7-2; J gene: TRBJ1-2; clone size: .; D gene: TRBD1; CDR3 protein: CASSLQQGADGYTF; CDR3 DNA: TGTGCCAGCAGCTTACAGCAGGGGGCGGATGGCTACACCTTC
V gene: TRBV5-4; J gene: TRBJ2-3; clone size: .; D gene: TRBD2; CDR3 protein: CASSPPAGDTQYF; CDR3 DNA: TGTGCCAGCAGCCCACCGGCGGGGGACACGCAGTATTTT